This TCR beta chain was observed in a study of blood T cell repertoires in COVID-19. Losses at the gene ends were 5 bases for V and 4 bases for J; bases not matched to a gene: 4. This CDR3 is built from 13 residues. In germline, CDR1 is SGHTA, CDR2 FQGNSA. Libraries were prepared by immunoSEQ multiplex PCR; TCRdb keeps only in-frame clonotypes and omits some of them. Of about 230,000 clones listed, around nine tenths are singletons. Sample: PBMCs or T cells enriched from blood (not recorded which). This sequence joins TRBV7-2 and TRBJ2-5; 7 bases are a match to TRBD2. The origin of this receptor is a woman in her 30s with acute COVID-19. CDR3 sequence reads: CASSLERGETQYF. As DNA, the CDR3 is TGTGCCAGCAGCCTCGAGCGGGGAGAGACCCAGTACTTC.